This is a list of T cell receptor beta chains from one sample in a study of T-cell reconstitution after alpha-beta-depleted transplantation in children. TCRdb redid the calling of the PCR reads with MiXCR, one entry per CDR3 protein. The sample lists about 300,000 distinct CDR3 sequences, about 7.3% seen once, with approximately 9% in the top ten. This sample comprised peripheral blood, obtained 360 days after TCRalphabeta/CD19-depleted stem cell transplant. Receptors were obtained from a female patient between 2 and 10 years old who had a stem cell transplant for Fanconi anemia, so the T cells may come from the graft donor. The CDR3 runs from the conserved cysteine through the conserved F or W. D genes are given only for firm matches. Only part of the rows carry a size: once, few, many, or a class if the clone is expanded.

CDR3aa: CASSPPGLRTAFF; CDR3nt: TGTGCCAGCAGCCCTCCGGGACTTCGGACGGCTTTCTTT; d_gene: NA; j_gene: TRBJ1-1; v_gene: TRBV9; abundance: few
CDR3aa: CSAWATSGLFF; CDR3nt: TGCAGTGCTTGGGCAACTAGCGGCTTGTTCTTC; d_gene: TRBD2; j_gene: TRBJ2-1; v_gene: TRBV20-1; abundance: NA
CDR3aa: CASSYGTYYGYTF; CDR3nt: TGTGCCAGCAGCTACGGGACATACTATGGCTACACCTTC; d_gene: NA; j_gene: TRBJ1-2; v_gene: TRBV14; abundance: many
CDR3aa: CASSATSTDTQYF; CDR3nt: TGCGCCAGCAGCGCTACCTCCACAGATACGCAGTATTTT; d_gene: NA; j_gene: TRBJ2-3; v_gene: TRBV5-1; abundance: many
CDR3aa: CASSPQRGAWKETQYF; CDR3nt: TGTGCCAGCAGTCCCCAGCGGGGGGCCTGGAAAGAGACCCAGTACTTC; d_gene: TRBD2; j_gene: TRBJ2-5; v_gene: TRBV2; abundance: NA
CDR3aa: CSVATGGQPQHF; CDR3nt: TGCAGCGTCGCGACGGGAGGTCAGCCCCAGCATTTT; d_gene: NA; j_gene: TRBJ1-5; v_gene: TRBV29-1; abundance: many
CDR3aa: CASSRGTAANYGYTF; CDR3nt: TGTGCCAGCAGCCGAGGGACAGCAGCTAACTATGGCTACACCTTC; d_gene: TRBD1; j_gene: TRBJ1-2; v_gene: TRBV7-6; abundance: NA
CDR3aa: CASSLVRNTEAFF; CDR3nt: TGTGCCAGCAGTTTGGTGAGGAACACTGAAGCTTTCTTT; d_gene: NA; j_gene: TRBJ1-1; v_gene: TRBV27; abundance: many
CDR3aa: CASSLGQATDTQYF; CDR3nt: TGTGCCAGCAGTTTGGGACAAGCCACAGATACGCAGTATTTT; d_gene: NA; j_gene: TRBJ2-3; v_gene: TRBV12-3/TRBV12-4; abundance: many
CDR3aa: CASGRQGMNTEAFF; CDR3nt: TGTGCCAGCGGCAGACAGGGGATGAACACTGAAGCTTTCTTT; d_gene: TRBD1; j_gene: TRBJ1-1; v_gene: TRBV25-1; abundance: many
CDR3aa: CASSYYREAFF; CDR3nt: TGTGCCAGCAGTTACTACAGAGAAGCTTTCTTT; d_gene: NA; j_gene: TRBJ1-1; v_gene: TRBV6-2/TRBV6-3; abundance: few
CDR3aa: CSANRGPPANTGELFF; CDR3nt: TGCAGTGCCAATCGGGGGCCCCCCGCGAACACCGGGGAGCTGTTTTTT; d_gene: NA; j_gene: TRBJ2-2; v_gene: TRBV20-1; abundance: many
CDR3aa: CASSQDIPGSAVGYTF; CDR3nt: TGTGCCAGCAGCCAAGATATCCCGGGGAGTGCGGTTGGCTACACCTTC; d_gene: NA; j_gene: TRBJ1-2; v_gene: TRBV3-1; abundance: NA
CDR3aa: CASSRGPTNEKLFF; CDR3nt: TGTGCCAGCAGCCGGGGGCCAACTAATGAAAAACTGTTTTTT; d_gene: NA; j_gene: TRBJ1-4; v_gene: TRBV5-4; abundance: many
CDR3aa: CASSSTPGNYGYTF; CDR3nt: TGCGCCAGCAGCTCCACACCCGGGAACTATGGCTACACCTTC; d_gene: NA; j_gene: TRBJ1-2; v_gene: TRBV5-1; abundance: few
CDR3aa: CASRRGSYEQYF; CDR3nt: TGTGCCAGCAGAAGGGGCTCCTACGAGCAGTACTTC; d_gene: NA; j_gene: TRBJ2-7; v_gene: TRBV9; abundance: many
CDR3aa: CSARDLRRIETQYF; CDR3nt: TGCAGTGCTAGAGATTTGCGAAGGATTGAGACCCAGTACTTC; d_gene: NA; j_gene: TRBJ2-5; v_gene: TRBV20-1; abundance: many
CDR3aa: CASSPTGGVSEAFF; CDR3nt: TGCGCCAGCTCACCGACAGGGGGCGTTTCTGAAGCTTTCTTT; d_gene: TRBD1; j_gene: TRBJ1-1; v_gene: TRBV5-1; abundance: few
CDR3aa: CASSPRQGKLFTDTQYF; CDR3nt: TGTGCCAGCAGCCCCCGCCAGGGGAAACTTTTCACAGATACGCAGTATTTT; d_gene: NA; j_gene: TRBJ2-3; v_gene: TRBV28; abundance: many
CDR3aa: CASSSRTGVTGELFF; CDR3nt: TGTGCCAGCAGCTCGCGGACAGGGGTCACCGGGGAGCTGTTTTTT; d_gene: TRBD1; j_gene: TRBJ2-2; v_gene: TRBV7-9; abundance: NA
CDR3aa: CSARGLAGGKNNEQFF; CDR3nt: TGCAGTGCTCGCGGACTAGCGGGGGGAAAGAACAATGAGCAGTTCTTC; d_gene: TRBD2; j_gene: TRBJ2-1; v_gene: TRBV20-1; abundance: NA
CDR3aa: CASSLSVYSSYEQYF; CDR3nt: TGTGCCAGCAGCCTCAGTGTTTATAGCTCCTACGAGCAGTACTTC; d_gene: NA; j_gene: TRBJ2-7; v_gene: TRBV28; abundance: many
CDR3aa: CASNGGANRYEQYF; CDR3nt: TGTGCCAGCAACGGCGGGGCCAACCGCTACGAGCAGTACTTC; d_gene: NA; j_gene: TRBJ2-7; v_gene: TRBV2; abundance: NA
CDR3aa: CASSAPLTANYGYTF; CDR3nt: TGTGCCAGCAGTGCCCCTCTGACAGCTAACTATGGCTACACCTTC; d_gene: NA; j_gene: TRBJ1-2; v_gene: TRBV28; abundance: many
CDR3aa: CASSLVGRGHYGYTF; CDR3nt: TGTGCCAGCAGCTTGGTGGGCAGGGGTCACTATGGCTACACCTTC; d_gene: NA; j_gene: TRBJ1-2; v_gene: TRBV5-6; abundance: few
CDR3aa: CSAPLDGTEAFF; CDR3nt: TGCAGCGCGCCTTTAGATGGTACTGAAGCTTTCTTT; d_gene: NA; j_gene: TRBJ1-1; v_gene: TRBV29-1; abundance: many
CDR3aa: CASSQGAYNSPLHF; CDR3nt: TGTGCCAGCAGCCAGGGAGCCTATAATTCACCCCTCCACTTT; d_gene: NA; j_gene: TRBJ1-6; v_gene: TRBV7-8; abundance: many
CDR3aa: CASSQDEMWTQYF; CDR3nt: TGCGCCAGCAGCCAAGATGAAATGTGGACCCAGTACTTC; d_gene: NA; j_gene: TRBJ2-5; v_gene: TRBV4-1; abundance: many
CDR3aa: CASSPFGNSYEQYF; CDR3nt: TGTGCCAGCTCACCATTTGGCAACTCCTACGAGCAGTACTTC; d_gene: NA; j_gene: TRBJ2-7; v_gene: TRBV18; abundance: many
CDR3aa: CSVEIPNTGELFF; CDR3nt: TGCAGCGTTGAAATCCCGAACACCGGGGAGCTGTTTTTT; d_gene: NA; j_gene: TRBJ2-2; v_gene: TRBV29-1; abundance: many
CDR3aa: CASSWGLADTGELFF; CDR3nt: TGCGCCAGCAGCTGGGGACTAGCGGACACCGGGGAGCTGTTTTTT; d_gene: TRBD2; j_gene: TRBJ2-2; v_gene: TRBV5-1; abundance: few
CDR3aa: CASSVQSGGTIYTDTQYF; CDR3nt: TGTGCCAGCAGCGTACAAAGCGGGGGGACGATTTACACAGATACGCAGTATTTT; d_gene: TRBD2; j_gene: TRBJ2-3; v_gene: TRBV9; abundance: many
CDR3aa: CASSFLRYRNSYEQYF; CDR3nt: TGTGCCAGCAGTTTTTTGAGGTACAGGAACTCCTACGAGCAGTACTTC; d_gene: NA; j_gene: TRBJ2-7; v_gene: TRBV12-3/TRBV12-4; abundance: many
CDR3aa: CSARIATGPNQPQHF; CDR3nt: TGCAGTGCTAGGATTGCGACAGGCCCGAATCAGCCCCAGCATTTT; d_gene: NA; j_gene: TRBJ1-5; v_gene: TRBV20-1; abundance: NA
CDR3aa: CASSLKAGSYNEQFF; CDR3nt: TGCGCCAGCAGCTTGAAAGCGGGGTCCTACAATGAGCAGTTCTTC; d_gene: TRBD2; j_gene: TRBJ2-1; v_gene: TRBV5-1; abundance: many
CDR3aa: CSAQGQPEQFF; CDR3nt: TGCAGTGCTCAAGGACAGCCGGAGCAGTTCTTC; d_gene: NA; j_gene: TRBJ2-1; v_gene: TRBV20-1; abundance: many
CDR3aa: CASSEALYGAEAFF; CDR3nt: TGTGCCAGCAGTGAAGCGCTCTACGGGGCAGAAGCTTTCTTT; d_gene: NA; j_gene: TRBJ1-1; v_gene: TRBV2; abundance: few
CDR3aa: CASSPLTSGSPTDTQYF; CDR3nt: TGTGCCAGCAGCCCCCTGACTAGCGGGTCGCCAACAGATACGCAGTATTTT; d_gene: TRBD2; j_gene: TRBJ2-3; v_gene: TRBV3-1; abundance: NA
CDR3aa: CASSPLSSGSPIQYF; CDR3nt: TGTGCCAGCAGTCCCCTCTCTAGCGGCAGCCCAATTCAGTACTTC; d_gene: TRBD2; j_gene: TRBJ2-4; v_gene: TRBV12-3/TRBV12-4; abundance: many
CDR3aa: CASSLAGTEYDTQYF; CDR3nt: TGTGCCAGCAGCTTGGCCGGGACAGAGTACGATACGCAGTATTTT; d_gene: TRBD1; j_gene: TRBJ2-3; v_gene: TRBV5-8; abundance: NA
CDR3aa: CASSLVSGTGGASGSYF; CDR3nt: TGTGCCAGCAGTTTAGTGTCCGGGACAGGGGGGGCTAGCGGGAGTTATTTT; d_gene: NA; j_gene: TRBJ2-3; v_gene: TRBV27; abundance: many
CDR3aa: CASSPEPNEQFF; CDR3nt: TGTGCCAGCAGCCCGGAGCCCAATGAGCAGTTCTTC; d_gene: NA; j_gene: TRBJ2-1; v_gene: TRBV25-1; abundance: NA
CDR3aa: CASSFSENTGELFF; CDR3nt: TGTGCCAGCAGTTTCAGCGAGAACACCGGGGAGCTGTTTTTT; d_gene: NA; j_gene: TRBJ2-2; v_gene: TRBV6-8; abundance: many
CDR3aa: CASSQAGTKNIQYF; CDR3nt: TGCGCCAGCAGCCAAGCGGGGACGAAAAACATTCAGTACTTC; d_gene: TRBD2; j_gene: TRBJ2-4; v_gene: TRBV5-1; abundance: many
CDR3aa: CAISGDRQYGYTF; CDR3nt: TGTGCCATCAGCGGGGACAGGCAGTATGGCTACACCTTC; d_gene: TRBD1; j_gene: TRBJ1-2; v_gene: TRBV10-3; abundance: few
CDR3aa: CASSEEVFGEKLFF; CDR3nt: TGTGCCAGCAGTGAAGAGGTTTTTGGTGAAAAACTGTTTTTT; d_gene: NA; j_gene: TRBJ1-4; v_gene: TRBV2; abundance: NA
CDR3aa: CASSWGLAGAREQFF; CDR3nt: TGCGCCAGCAGCTGGGGACTAGCGGGGGCAAGGGAGCAGTTCTTC; d_gene: TRBD2; j_gene: TRBJ2-1; v_gene: TRBV5-1; abundance: many
CDR3aa: CSASRVSTEAFF; CDR3nt: TGCAGTGCGTCCCGGGTTAGTACTGAAGCTTTCTTT; d_gene: NA; j_gene: TRBJ1-1; v_gene: TRBV20-1; abundance: many
CDR3aa: CASSAGRGRETQYF; CDR3nt: TGTGCCAGCAGCGCCGGACGGGGTCGGGAGACCCAGTACTTC; d_gene: NA; j_gene: TRBJ2-5; v_gene: TRBV7-3; abundance: few
CDR3aa: CATGQGSEKLFF; CDR3nt: TGTGCCACGGGACAGGGGTCGGAAAAACTGTTTTTT; d_gene: TRBD1; j_gene: TRBJ1-4; v_gene: TRBV10-3; abundance: NA
CDR3aa: CASSPGGKREITDTQYF; CDR3nt: TGTGCCAGCAGCCCCGGCGGTAAGCGGGAGATCACAGATACGCAGTATTTT; d_gene: TRBD2; j_gene: TRBJ2-3; v_gene: TRBV12-3/TRBV12-4; abundance: many
CDR3aa: CAIRDDSYNEQFF; CDR3nt: TGTGCCATCAGGGATGACTCCTACAATGAGCAGTTCTTC; d_gene: NA; j_gene: TRBJ2-1; v_gene: TRBV10-3; abundance: many
CDR3aa: CASRPDPLYNEQFF; CDR3nt: TGTGCCAGCAGGCCGGACCCCCTTTACAATGAGCAGTTCTTC; d_gene: NA; j_gene: TRBJ2-1; v_gene: TRBV6-2/TRBV6-3; abundance: NA
CDR3aa: CSGSDGEQYF; CDR3nt: TGCAGCGGATCGGATGGCGAGCAGTACTTC; d_gene: NA; j_gene: TRBJ2-7; v_gene: TRBV29-1; abundance: many
CDR3aa: CASSQDTGNPFEAFF; CDR3nt: TGCGCCAGCAGCCAAGATACAGGCAATCCCTTTGAAGCTTTCTTT; d_gene: NA; j_gene: TRBJ1-1; v_gene: TRBV4-3; abundance: many
CDR3aa: CASSPLGLANTEAFF; CDR3nt: TGTGCCAGCAGCCCTTTAGGGTTAGCGAACACTGAAGCTTTCTTT; d_gene: NA; j_gene: TRBJ1-1; v_gene: TRBV4-2; abundance: NA
CDR3aa: CAISGDRANYGYTF; CDR3nt: TGTGCCATCTCGGGGGACCGAGCTAACTATGGCTACACCTTC; d_gene: NA; j_gene: TRBJ1-2; v_gene: TRBV10-3; abundance: few
CDR3aa: CASSFSGVSYNEQFF; CDR3nt: TGCGCCAGCAGCTTTAGCGGGGTCTCCTACAATGAGCAGTTCTTC; d_gene: TRBD2; j_gene: TRBJ2-1; v_gene: TRBV5-1; abundance: many